This is a list of T cell receptor beta chains from one sample in a study of shared clonotypes between healthy human individuals. TCRdb keeps only in-frame clones here, not all; method: immunoSEQ multiplex PCR. The data hold fewer than 3 million clones, with around 92% observed a single time. Sequencing was done on a sample of naive CD4+ T cells from PBMCs. These receptors were obtained from a man in his late teens or twenties in good health. Some clones in this sample may be carry-over from other donors' samples. Each CDR3 is given with its conserved first and last residue. The D gene is left open where the match is weak. Clone size appears in some rows only: once, few, many, or a class for an expanded clone.

clone_size	cdr3_length	d_call	j_call	v_call	cdr3_aa	cdr3_nt
.	16	.	TRBJ2-2	TRBV23-1	CASTYILQGSTGELFF	TGCGCCAGCACCTACATATTGCAGGGGAGCACCGGGGAGCTGTTTTTT
.	15	.	TRBJ2-4	TRBV5-4	CASSIGGAQMNIQYF	TGTGCCAGCAGCATTGGGGGGGCCCAAATGAACATTCAGTACTTC
.	12	.	TRBJ2-1	TRBV6-4	CASRGAGDEQFF	TGTGCCAGCAGGGGCGCCGGGGATGAGCAGTTCTTC
.	15	.	TRBJ2-7	TRBV6-1	CASVSSAGTAYEQYF	TGTGCCAGCGTTAGTAGCGCAGGAACGGCCTACGAGCAGTACTTC
once	15	TRBD1	TRBJ2-7	TRBV11-3	CASSLRATGGYEQYF	TGTGCCAGCAGCTTAAGGGCGACAGGGGGCTACGAGCAGTACTTC
.	14	.	TRBJ2-5	TRBV19	CASSIGRGGETQYF	TGTGCCAGTAGTATAGGCAGGGGCGGAGAGACCCAGTACTTC
.	14	TRBD2	TRBJ2-4	TRBV5-1	CASRREAGQNIQYF	TGCGCCAGCAGACGGGAGGCCGGGCAAAACATTCAGTACTTC
.	14	.	TRBJ2-4	TRBV2	CASSERGATNIQYF	TGTGCCAGCAGTGAGAGGGGGGCGACAAACATTCAGTACTTC
.	20	TRBD1	TRBJ1-2	TRBV18	CASSRTGTGPQKHLNYGYTF	TGTGCCAGCTCACGAACCGGGACAGGCCCTCAAAAGCATCTTAACTATGGCTACACCTTC
.	12	TRBD1	TRBJ2-1	TRBV29-1	CSVRKQGTEQFF	TGCAGCGTTCGAAAACAGGGGACTGAGCAGTTCTTC
.	17	.	TRBJ2-2	TRBV10-3	CAISESGALANTGELFF	TGTGCCATCAGTGAGTCGGGGGCGCTCGCGAACACCGGGGAGCTGTTTTTT
.	15	TRBD2	TRBJ2-1	TRBV27	CASSPGLAGLWAQFF	TGTGCCAGCAGTCCCGGACTAGCGGGTTTGTGGGCGCAGTTCTTC
.	14	.	TRBJ2-5	TRBV5-4	CASSLEGRKETQYF	TGTGCCAGCAGCTTGGAGGGACGGAAAGAGACCCAGTACTTC
.	17	.	TRBJ2-6	TRBV6-1	CASSGVRESSGANVLTF	TGTGCCAGCAGTGGTGTGAGGGAGAGCTCTGGGGCCAACGTCCTGACTTTC
.	16	.	TRBJ2-7	TRBV27	CASRSTRRWRGDEQYF	TGTGCCAGCAGGTCCACCCGACGTTGGCGCGGGGACGAGCAGTACTTC
.	14	.	TRBJ2-4	TRBV29-1	CSVAGDLAKNIQYF	TGCAGCGTTGCGGGGGACCTAGCCAAAAACATTCAGTACTTC
once	14	TRBD2	TRBJ2-1	TRBV11-2	CASSKSGSGNEQFF	TGTGCCAGCAGCAAGAGCGGGAGTGGGAATGAGCAGTTCTTC
.	15	.	TRBJ2-3	TRBV2	CASHPRVFSTDTQYF	TGTGCCAGCCACCCACGGGTGTTTAGCACAGATACGCAGTATTTT
once	16	TRBD2	TRBJ2-3	TRBV4-2	CASSQVIAGGTDTQYF	TGTGCCAGCAGCCAAGTTATAGCGGGAGGCACAGATACGCAGTATTTT
.	16	TRBD2	TRBJ2-1	TRBV11-2	CASRDPRGGGYNEQFF	TGTGCCAGCCGCGACCCCCGGGGCGGGGGCTACAATGAGCAGTTCTTC